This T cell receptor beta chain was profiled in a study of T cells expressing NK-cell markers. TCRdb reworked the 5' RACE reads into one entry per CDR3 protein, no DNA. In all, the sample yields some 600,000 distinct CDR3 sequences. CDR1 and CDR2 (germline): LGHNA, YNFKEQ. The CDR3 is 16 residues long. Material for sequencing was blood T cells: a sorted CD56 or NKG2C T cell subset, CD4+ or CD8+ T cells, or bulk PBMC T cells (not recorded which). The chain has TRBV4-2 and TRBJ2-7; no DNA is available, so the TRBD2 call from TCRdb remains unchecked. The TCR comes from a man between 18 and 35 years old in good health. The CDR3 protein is CASSQVGGGFAYEQYF.